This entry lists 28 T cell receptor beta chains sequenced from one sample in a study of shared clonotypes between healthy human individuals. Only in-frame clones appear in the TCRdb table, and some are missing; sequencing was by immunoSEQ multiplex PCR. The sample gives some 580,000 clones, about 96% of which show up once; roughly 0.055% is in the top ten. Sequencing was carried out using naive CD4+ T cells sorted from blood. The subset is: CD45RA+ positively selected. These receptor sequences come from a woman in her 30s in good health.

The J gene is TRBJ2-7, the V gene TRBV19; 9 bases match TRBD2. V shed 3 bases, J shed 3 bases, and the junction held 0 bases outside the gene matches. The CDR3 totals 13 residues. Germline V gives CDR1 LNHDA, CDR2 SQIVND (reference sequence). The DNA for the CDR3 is TGTGCCAGTAGTATTAGCGGGAGCTACGAGCAGTACTTC. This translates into CASSISGSYEQYF. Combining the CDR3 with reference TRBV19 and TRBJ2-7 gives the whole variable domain DGGITQSPKYLFRKEGQNVTLSCEQNLNHDAMYWYRQDPGQGLRLIYYSQIVNDFQKGDIAEGYSVSREKKESFPLTVTSAQKNPTAFYLCASSISGSYEQYFGPGTRLTVT.

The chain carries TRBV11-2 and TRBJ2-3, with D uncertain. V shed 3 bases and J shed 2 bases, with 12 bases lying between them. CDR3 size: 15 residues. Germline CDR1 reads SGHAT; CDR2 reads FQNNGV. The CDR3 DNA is TGTGCCAGCAGCTTCTCGGCGGCAAACACAGATACGCAGTATTTT. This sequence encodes CASSFSAANTDTQYF.

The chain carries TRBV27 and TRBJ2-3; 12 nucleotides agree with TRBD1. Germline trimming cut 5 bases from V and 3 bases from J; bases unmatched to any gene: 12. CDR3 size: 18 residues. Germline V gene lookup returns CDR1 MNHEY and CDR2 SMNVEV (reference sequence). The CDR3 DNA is TGTGCCAGCAGTCAACCTCCGGGACAGGGGGCGGGTACAGATACGCAGTATTTT. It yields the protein CASSQPPGQGAGTDTQYF.

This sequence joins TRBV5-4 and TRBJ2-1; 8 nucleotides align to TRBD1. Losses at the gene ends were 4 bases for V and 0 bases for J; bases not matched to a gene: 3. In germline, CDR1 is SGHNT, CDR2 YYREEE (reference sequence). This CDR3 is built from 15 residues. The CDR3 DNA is TGTGCCAGCAGCCCAGGGGGCAGCTCCTACAATGAGCAGTTCTTC. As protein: CASSPGGSSYNEQFF.

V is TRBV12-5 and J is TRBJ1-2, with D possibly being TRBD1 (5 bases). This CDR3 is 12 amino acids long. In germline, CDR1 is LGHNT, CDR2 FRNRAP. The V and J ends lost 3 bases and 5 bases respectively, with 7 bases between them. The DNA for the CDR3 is TGTGCTAGTGGTTTCGACAGATATGGCTACACCTTC. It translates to CASGFDRYGYTF.

Here the CDR3 reads CASSNPKRQGVIYEQYF. The CDR3 DNA follows: TGCGCCAGCAGCAACCCGAAACGACAGGGGGTTATCTATGAGCAGTACTTC. This sequence joins TRBV4-1 and TRBJ2-7; 9 bases agree with TRBD1. V shed 5 bases and J 7 bases; nucleotides not matched to a gene: 18. The V gene's germline CDR1 is MGHRA and CDR2 YSYEKL. The CDR3 loop spans 17 amino acids.

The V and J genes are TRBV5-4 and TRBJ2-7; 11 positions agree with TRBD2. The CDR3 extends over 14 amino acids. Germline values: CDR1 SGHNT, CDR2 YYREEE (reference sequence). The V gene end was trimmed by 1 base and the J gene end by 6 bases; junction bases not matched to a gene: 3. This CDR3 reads CASSLPLAGAEQYF. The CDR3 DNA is TGTGCCAGCAGCTTGCCACTAGCGGGAGCCGAGCAGTACTTC.

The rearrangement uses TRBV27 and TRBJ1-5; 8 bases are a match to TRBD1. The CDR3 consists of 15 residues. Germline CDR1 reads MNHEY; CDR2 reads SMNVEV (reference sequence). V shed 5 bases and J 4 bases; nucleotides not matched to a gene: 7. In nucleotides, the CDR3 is TGTGCCAGCAGTCCAGGGACAGGTAATAATCAGCCCCAGCATTTT. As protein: CASSPGTGNNQPQHF.

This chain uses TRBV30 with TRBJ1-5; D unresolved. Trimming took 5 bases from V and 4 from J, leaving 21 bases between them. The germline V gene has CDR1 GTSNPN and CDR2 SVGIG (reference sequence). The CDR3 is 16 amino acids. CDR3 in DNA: TGTGCCTGGGGGCCCGAGGGTAGGAGACCTAATCAGCCCCAGCATTTT. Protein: CAWGPEGRRPNQPQHF.

Here the CDR3 DNA reads TGTGCCAGTAGTGGGGACAGTCGGGCGTTGGAAGCTTTCTTT. This gives the protein CASSGDSRALEAFF. This rearrangement joins TRBV19 to TRBJ1-1; 7 nucleotides match TRBD1. The junction had 11 bases not matched to a gene; V was cut back by 5 bases and J by 8 bases. The CDR3 is 14 residues long. Germline V gene data show CDR1 as LNHDA and CDR2 as SQIVND (reference sequence).

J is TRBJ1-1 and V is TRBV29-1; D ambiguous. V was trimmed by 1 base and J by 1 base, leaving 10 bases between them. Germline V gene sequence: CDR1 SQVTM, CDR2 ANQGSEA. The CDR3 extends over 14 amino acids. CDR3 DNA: TGCAGCGTTGAAGGCCGTCTCGAGAACACTGAAGCTTTCTTT. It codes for CSVEGRLENTEAFF.

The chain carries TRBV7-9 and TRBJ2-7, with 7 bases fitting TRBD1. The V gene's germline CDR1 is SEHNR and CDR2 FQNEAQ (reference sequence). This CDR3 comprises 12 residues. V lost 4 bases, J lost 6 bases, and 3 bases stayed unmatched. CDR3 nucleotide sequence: TGTGCCAGCAGCTCGTACAGGGGCGAGCAGTACTTC. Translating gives CASSSYRGEQYF.

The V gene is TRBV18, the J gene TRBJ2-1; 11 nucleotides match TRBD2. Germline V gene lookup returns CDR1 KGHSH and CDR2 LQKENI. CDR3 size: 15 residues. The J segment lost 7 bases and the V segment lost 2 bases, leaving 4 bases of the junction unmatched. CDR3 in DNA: TGTGCCAGCTCACCAGTACTAGCGGGAGTAAATGAGCAGTTCTTC. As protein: CASSPVLAGVNEQFF.

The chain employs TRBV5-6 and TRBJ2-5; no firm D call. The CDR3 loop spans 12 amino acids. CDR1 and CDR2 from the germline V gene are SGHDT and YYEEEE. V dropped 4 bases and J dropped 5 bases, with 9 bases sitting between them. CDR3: CASSLARETQYF. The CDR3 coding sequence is TGTGCCAGCAGCCTCGCTCGGGAGACCCAGTACTTC.

CDR3 region: CASSPSGTSYNEQFF. CDR3 sequence (DNA): TGTGCCAGCTCACCTAGCGGGACCTCCTACAATGAGCAGTTCTTC. The chain recombines TRBV18 with TRBJ2-1; 8 nucleotides line up with TRBD2. Per the germline V gene, CDR1 is KGHSH and CDR2 is LQKENI. Trimming at V came to 3 bases and at J to 0 bases, leaving 1 base not matched to a gene. The CDR3 loop spans 15 amino acids.

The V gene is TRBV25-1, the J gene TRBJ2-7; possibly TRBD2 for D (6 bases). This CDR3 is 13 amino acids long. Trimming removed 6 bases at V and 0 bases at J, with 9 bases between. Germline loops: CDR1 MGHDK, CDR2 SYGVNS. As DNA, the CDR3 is TGTGCCAGCAGGGGACTCCTCTCCTACGAGCAGTACTTC. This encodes CASRGLLSYEQYF.

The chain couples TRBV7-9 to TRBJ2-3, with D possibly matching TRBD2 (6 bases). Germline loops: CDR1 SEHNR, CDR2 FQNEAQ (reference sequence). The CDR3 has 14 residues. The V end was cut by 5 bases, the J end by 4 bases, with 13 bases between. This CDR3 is CASSIQGEADTQYF. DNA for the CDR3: TGTGCCAGCAGCATTCAAGGGGAGGCAGATACGCAGTATTTT.

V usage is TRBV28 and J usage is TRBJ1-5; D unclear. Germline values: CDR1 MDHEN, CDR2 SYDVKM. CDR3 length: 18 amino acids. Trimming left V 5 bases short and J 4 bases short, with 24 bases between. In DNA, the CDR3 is TGTGCCAGCAGTACAAAGCCTGGGGTCATCGGGGTTAATCAGCCCCAGCATTTT. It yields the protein CASSTKPGVIGVNQPQHF.

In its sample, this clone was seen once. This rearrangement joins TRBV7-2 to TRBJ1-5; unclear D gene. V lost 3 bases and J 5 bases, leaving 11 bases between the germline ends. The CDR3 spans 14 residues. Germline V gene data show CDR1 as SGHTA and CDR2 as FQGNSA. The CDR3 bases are TGTGCCAGCAGCTTTTTGCACCTAGATCAGCCCCAGCATTTT. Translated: CASSFLHLDQPQHF.

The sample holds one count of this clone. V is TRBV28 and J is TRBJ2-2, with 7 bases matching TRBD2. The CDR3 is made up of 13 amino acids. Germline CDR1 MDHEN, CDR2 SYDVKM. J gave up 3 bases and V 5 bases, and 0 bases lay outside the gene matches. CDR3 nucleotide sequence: TGTGCCAGCAGTGCGGGAGACACCGGGGAGCTGTTTTTT. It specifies CASSAGDTGELFF.

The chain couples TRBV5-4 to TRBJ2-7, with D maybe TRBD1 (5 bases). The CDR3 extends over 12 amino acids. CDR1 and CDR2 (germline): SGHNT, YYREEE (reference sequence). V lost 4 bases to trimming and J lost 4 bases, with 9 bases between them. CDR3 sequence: CASSHDRYEQYF. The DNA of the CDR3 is TGTGCCAGCAGCCATGACAGATACGAGCAGTACTTC.

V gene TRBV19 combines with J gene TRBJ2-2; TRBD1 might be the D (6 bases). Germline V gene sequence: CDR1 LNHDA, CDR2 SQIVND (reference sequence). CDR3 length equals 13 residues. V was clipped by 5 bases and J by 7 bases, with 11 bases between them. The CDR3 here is CASSLQGGGELFF. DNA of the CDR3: TGTGCCAGTAGTCTACAGGGCGGCGGGGAGCTGTTTTTT.

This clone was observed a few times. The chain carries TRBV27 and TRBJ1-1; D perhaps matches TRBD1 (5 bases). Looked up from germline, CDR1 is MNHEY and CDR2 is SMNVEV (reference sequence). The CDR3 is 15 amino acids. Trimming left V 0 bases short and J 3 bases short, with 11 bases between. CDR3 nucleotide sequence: TGTGCCAGCAGTTTATCTTCGGGGGGGGACACTGAAGCTTTCTTT. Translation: CASSLSSGGDTEAFF.

CDR3 sequence reads: CASSFRDTGAGTEAFF. As DNA, the CDR3 is TGTGCCAGCAGCTTTCGGGACACCGGGGCGGGCACTGAAGCTTTCTTT. The chain is built from TRBV5-6 and TRBJ1-1; D is perhaps TRBD1 (6 bases). The V gene's germline CDR1 is SGHDT and CDR2 YYEEEE. Trimming stripped 2 bases from V and 4 bases from J, with 18 bases between. The CDR3 contains 16 residues.

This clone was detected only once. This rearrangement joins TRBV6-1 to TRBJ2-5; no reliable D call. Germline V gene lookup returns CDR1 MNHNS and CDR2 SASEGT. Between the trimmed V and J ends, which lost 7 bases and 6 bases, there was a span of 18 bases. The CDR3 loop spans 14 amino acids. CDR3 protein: CASTPTSAGQTQYF. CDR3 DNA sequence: TGTGCCAGCACTCCGACCTCAGCCGGCCAGACCCAGTACTTC.

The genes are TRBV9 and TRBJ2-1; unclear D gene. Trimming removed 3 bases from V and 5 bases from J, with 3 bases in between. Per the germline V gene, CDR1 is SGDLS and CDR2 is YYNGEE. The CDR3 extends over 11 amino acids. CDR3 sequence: CASSEDNEQFF. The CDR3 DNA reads TGTGCCAGCAGCGAGGACAATGAGCAGTTCTTC.

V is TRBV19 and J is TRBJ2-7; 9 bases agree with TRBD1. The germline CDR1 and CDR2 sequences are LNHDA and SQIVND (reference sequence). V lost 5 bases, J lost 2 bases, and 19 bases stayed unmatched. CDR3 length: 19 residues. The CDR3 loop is CASSRSNRGPRKHAYEQYF. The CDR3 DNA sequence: TGTGCCAGTAGTCGCTCCAACAGGGGGCCACGAAAACACGCCTACGAGCAGTACTTC.

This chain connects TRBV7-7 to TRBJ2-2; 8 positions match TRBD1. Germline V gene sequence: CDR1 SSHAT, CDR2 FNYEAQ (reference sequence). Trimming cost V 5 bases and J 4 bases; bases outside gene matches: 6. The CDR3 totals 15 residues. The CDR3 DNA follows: TGTGCCAGCAGCAGCGGACAGGGCATCACCGGGGAGCTGTTTTTT. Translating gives CASSSGQGITGELFF.